The clone carrying this T cell receptor beta chain showed up many times. This specimen comes from a study of spatial heterogeneity in lung cancer. The CDR3 is 16 amino acids. The V and J ends lost 6 bases and 5 bases, in that order; junction bases with no gene match: 14. Time point here: sample taken at primary tumor resection. Material for sequencing was whole RNA from tumor, nontumor lung or frozen PBMC, left unsorted. TCRdb processed the 5' RACE reads anew with MiXCR; each CDR3 protein has one entry. Among about 48,000 distinct CDR3 sequences listed, less than 5.5% were seen once. This chain uses TRBV12-3 or TRBV12-4 with TRBJ1-1; 8 nucleotides line up with TRBD1. The sequencing here drew on PBMCs, taken at surgery. The sequence derives from a male donor with early-stage non-small cell lung cancer. DNA of the CDR3: TGTGCCAGCAGACCAGCCCCAGGGGGCAAGGGAACTGAAGCTTTCTTT. Protein sequence: CASRPAPGGKGTEAFF.